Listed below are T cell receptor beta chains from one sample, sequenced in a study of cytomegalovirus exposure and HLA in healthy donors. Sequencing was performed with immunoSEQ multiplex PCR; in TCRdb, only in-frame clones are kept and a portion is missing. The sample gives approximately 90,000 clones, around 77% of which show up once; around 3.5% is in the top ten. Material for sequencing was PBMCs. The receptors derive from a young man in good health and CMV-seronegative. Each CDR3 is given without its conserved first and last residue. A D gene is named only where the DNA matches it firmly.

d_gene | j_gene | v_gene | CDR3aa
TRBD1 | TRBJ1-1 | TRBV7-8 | ASSRDRMNTEAF
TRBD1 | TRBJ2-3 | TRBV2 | ASSERGGQGWTDTQY
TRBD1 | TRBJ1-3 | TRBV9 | ASSYPSYTGDDSGNTIY
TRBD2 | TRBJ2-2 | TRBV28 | ASSLTSGSSPGELF
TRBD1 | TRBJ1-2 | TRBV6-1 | ASSDRTGNYGYT
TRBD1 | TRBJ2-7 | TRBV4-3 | ASSQRTGDYEQY
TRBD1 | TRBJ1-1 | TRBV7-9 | ASSLPQGEMNTEAF
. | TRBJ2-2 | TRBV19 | ASSATAGELF
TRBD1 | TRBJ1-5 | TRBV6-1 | ASSGGTGGGQPQH
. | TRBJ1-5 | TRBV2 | ASNRRNSNQPQH
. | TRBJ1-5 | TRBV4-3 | ASSQDRLYQPQH
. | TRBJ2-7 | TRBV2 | ASSLGLEVEQY
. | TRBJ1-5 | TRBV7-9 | ASSFSGSNQPQH
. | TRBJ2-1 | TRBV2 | ASSDGRQPVINEQF
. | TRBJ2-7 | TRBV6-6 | ASSPTVRTYEQY
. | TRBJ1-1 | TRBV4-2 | ASSQENFGEGSTEAF
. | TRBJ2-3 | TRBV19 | ASSSGQTSTDTQY
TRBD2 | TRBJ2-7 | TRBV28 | ASSLLLASSYEQY
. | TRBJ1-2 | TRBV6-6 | ASSLAGEVEGYT
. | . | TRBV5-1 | ASSDLLPYRTRYEQY
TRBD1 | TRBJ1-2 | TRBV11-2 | ASSFPGTGIPNYGYT
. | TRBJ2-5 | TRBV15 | ATSRVGIIAQY
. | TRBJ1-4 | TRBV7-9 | ASRQDLNEKLF
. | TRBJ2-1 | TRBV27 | ASSSGYNEQF
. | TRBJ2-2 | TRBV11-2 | ASSLPNGELF
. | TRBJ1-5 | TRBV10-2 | ASSSGMDQPQH
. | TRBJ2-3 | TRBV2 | ASRETDYTDTQY
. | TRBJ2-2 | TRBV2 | AGTGIIGELF
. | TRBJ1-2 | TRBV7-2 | ASSINRDNGYT
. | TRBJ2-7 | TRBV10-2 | ASSETHLQGYYEQY
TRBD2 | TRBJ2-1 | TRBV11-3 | ASSLGALGGNEQF
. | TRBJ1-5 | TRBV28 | ASSSGQFLANQPQH
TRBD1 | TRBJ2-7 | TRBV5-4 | ASSLGDSSYEQY
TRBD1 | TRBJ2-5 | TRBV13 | ASSLSGTGKETQY
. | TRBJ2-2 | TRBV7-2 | ATSETLNTGELF
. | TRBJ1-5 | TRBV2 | ASSKGRVNQPQH